One sample yielded the 8 T cell receptor beta chains listed below, sequenced in a study of blood T cells in healthy people across ages. The second PCR ran roughly 6 to 11 cycles with a sample-barcoded 5' primer and J-beta primers. From the 5' RACE reads, TCRdb called clonotypes with MiXCR, one entry per CDR3 protein. The profile shows some 1.1 million distinct CDR3 sequences, 35% to 40% of them singletons. The source material was blood. The receptors shown here come from a man in his late teens or twenties in good health.

The chain recombines TRBV7-9 with TRBJ1-2; 10 nucleotides match TRBD1. The CDR3 loop spans 13 amino acids. CDR1 is SEHNR and CDR2 is FQNEAQ in the germline V gene (reference sequence). The ends lost 9 bases at V and 1 base at J; junction bases unmatched: 2. CDR3 coding DNA: TGTGCCAGTGGGGACAGGGGTAACTATGGCTACACCTTC. As protein: CASGDRGNYGYTF.

This sequence joins TRBV10-3 and TRBJ2-5; 7 nucleotides match TRBD2. The CDR3 spans 18 residues. Germline trimming cut 2 bases from V and 2 bases from J; bases unmatched to any gene: 14. The V gene's germline CDR1 is ENHRY and CDR2 SYGVKD. The CDR3, as DNA: TGTGCCATCAGTGAGCCGGCCCGGGCTAGCGGAGTTCAAGAGACCCAGTACTTC. Translated: CAISEPARASGVQETQYF.

V and J are TRBV27 and TRBJ2-7; D is undetermined. The end of the DNA aligns better with TRBJ2-5, so the J call may be wrong. Germline-derived CDR1 and CDR2 are MNHEY and SMNVEV (reference sequence). The CDR3 is 15 residues long. CDR3 protein: CASSLSAIGRETQYF. DNA of the CDR3: TGTGCCAGCAGTTTATCGGCAATTGGCCGAGAGACCCAGTACTTC.

This clonotype has more than one count but fewer than ten. The chain couples TRBV12-3 or TRBV12-4 to TRBJ2-1; D unclear. Trimming cost V 5 bases and J 2 bases, with 13 bases left between them. This CDR3 is 15 amino acids long. The DNA of the CDR3 is TGTGCCAGCAGTGAGGACGGCGGAGCCTACAATGAGCAGTTCTTC. It encodes CASSEDGGAYNEQFF.

Remarks on this clonotype: With a much larger clone just one base away, this may be a read error. The rearrangement links TRBV4-1 to TRBJ2-3; D remains ambiguous. Per germline, CDR1 MGHRA and CDR2 YSYEKL. This CDR3 has 16 residues. The CDR3 here is CVSSQVLTEWADTQYF. CDR3 nucleotide sequence: TGCGTCAGCAGCCAGGTCCTAACAGAGTGGGCAGATACGCAGTATTTT.

This clonotype was detected only once. At one of its ends the junction is not consistent with the germline gene, which may arise from a read error. This sequence joins TRBV12-3 or TRBV12-4 and TRBJ2-3; perhaps TRBD2 as D (6 bases). This CDR3 is 13 amino acids long. CDR3 sequence: CASSSGTADAQYF. The DNA for the CDR3 is TGTGCCAGCAGTTCGGGGACTGCAGATGCGCAGTATTTT.

This clonotype turned up a few times. The gene calls are TRBV5-1 and TRBJ1-6; a possible D gene is TRBD1 (6 bases). V was shortened by 7 bases and J by 8 bases, with 19 bases between the two germline ends. The CDR3 runs to 15 residues. CDR1 is SGHRS and CDR2 is YFSETQ in the germline V gene. CDR3 nucleotides: TGCGCCAGCGCCTCAAGGGGGGAAGGTGATTCACCCCTCCACTTT. Translated: CASASRGEGDSPLHF.

The chain employs TRBV18 and TRBJ2-3; weak D call: TRBD1 (6 bases). Deletions cut 4 bases from V and 3 bases from J, with 26 bases between. The CDR3 consists of 19 residues. The germline gives CDR1 KGHSH, CDR2 LQKENI. The CDR3 sequence is CASSRRDTKTFVPTDTQYF. In nucleotides, the CDR3 is TGTGCCAGCTCACGTCGGGACACCAAAACTTTCGTACCTACAGATACGCAGTATTTT.